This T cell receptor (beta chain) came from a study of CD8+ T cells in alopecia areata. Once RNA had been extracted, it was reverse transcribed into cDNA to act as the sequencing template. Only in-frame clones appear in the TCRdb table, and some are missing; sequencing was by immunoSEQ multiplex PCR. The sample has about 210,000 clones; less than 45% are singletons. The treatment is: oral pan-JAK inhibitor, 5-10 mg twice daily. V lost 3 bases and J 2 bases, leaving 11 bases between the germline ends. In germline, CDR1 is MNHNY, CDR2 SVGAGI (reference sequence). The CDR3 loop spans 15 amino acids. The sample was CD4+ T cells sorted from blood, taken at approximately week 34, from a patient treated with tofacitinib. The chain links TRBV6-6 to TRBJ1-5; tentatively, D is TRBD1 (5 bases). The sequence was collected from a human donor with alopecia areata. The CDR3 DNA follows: TGTGCCAGCAGTTATGGGCAGGGCGGCAATCAGCCCCAGCATTTT. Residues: CASSYGQGGNQPQHF.